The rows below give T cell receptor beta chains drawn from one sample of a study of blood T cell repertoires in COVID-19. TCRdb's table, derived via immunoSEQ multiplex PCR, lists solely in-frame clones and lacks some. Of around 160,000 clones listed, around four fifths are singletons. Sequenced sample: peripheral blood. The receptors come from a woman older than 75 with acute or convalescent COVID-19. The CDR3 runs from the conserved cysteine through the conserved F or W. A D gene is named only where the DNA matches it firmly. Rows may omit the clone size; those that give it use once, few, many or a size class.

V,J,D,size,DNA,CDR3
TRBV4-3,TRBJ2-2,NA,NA,TGCGCCAGCAGCCAAGCAAGCCAATTCACCGGGGAGCTGTTTTTT,CASSQASQFTGELFF
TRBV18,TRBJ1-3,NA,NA,TGTGCCAGCTCACCTTTGACACTCGGTTTCTCTGGAAACACCATATATTTT,CASSPLTLGFSGNTIYF
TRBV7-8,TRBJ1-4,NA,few,TGTGCCAGCAGCCGAGGTCCGGGTTCAACTAATGAAAAACTGTTTTTT,CASSRGPGSTNEKLFF
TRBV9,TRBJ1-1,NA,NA,TGTGCCAGCAGCGCACAGGGTTGGGACGCTCCTTTCTTT,CASSAQGWDAPFF
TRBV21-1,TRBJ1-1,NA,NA,TGTGCCAGCAGCAAAGAGGCGGTCGTGGCTTTCTTT,CASSKEAVVAFF
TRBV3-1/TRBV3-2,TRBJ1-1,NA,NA,TGTGCCAGCAGCCAAGATACTATCGGGTTCCCCCCCAACACTGAAGCTTTCTTT,CASSQDTIGFPPNTEAFF
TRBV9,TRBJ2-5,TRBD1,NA,TGTGCCAGCAGCGAAACAGGGGGGAGGGAGACCCAGTACTTC,CASSETGGRETQYF
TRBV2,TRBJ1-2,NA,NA,TGTGCCAGCAGTGAAGGGCAGGGATGGGATGGCTACACCTTC,CASSEGQGWDGYTF
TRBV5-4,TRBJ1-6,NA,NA,TGTGCCAGCAGCCCCAGTTGGGGGGGCAACAATTCACCCCTCCACTTT,CASSPSWGGNNSPLHF
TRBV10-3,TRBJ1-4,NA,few,TGTGCCATCAGCCGAGAGGGTGGTGAAAAACTGTTTTTT,CAISREGGEKLFF
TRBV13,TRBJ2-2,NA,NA,TGTGCCAGCAGACGCAACATTGCCGGGGAGCTGTTTTTT,CASRRNIAGELFF
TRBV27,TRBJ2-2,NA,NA,TGTGCCAGCACCCCACGGAGGCAGCGGAACACCGGGGAGCTGTTTTTT,CASTPRRQRNTGELFF
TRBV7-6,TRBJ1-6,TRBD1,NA,TGTGCCAGCAGCGAAGACAGGGCTTCACCCCTCCACTTT,CASSEDRASPLHF
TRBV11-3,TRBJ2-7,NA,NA,TGTGCCAGCAGCTTTAGCGGAAATGCGGGGGAGCAGTACTTC,CASSFSGNAGEQYF
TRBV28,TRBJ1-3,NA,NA,TGTGCCAGCAGTTTGGGCAGGGTATCTGGAAACACCATATATTTT,CASSLGRVSGNTIYF
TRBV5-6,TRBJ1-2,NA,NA,TGTGCCAGCAGCTTGGCCGGGCAGGGGTCGGTAACCTATGGCTACACCTTC,CASSLAGQGSVTYGYTF
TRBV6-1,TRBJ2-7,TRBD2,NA,TGTGCCAGCAGTGAAAGCGGGGGGGCCGAGTACGAGCAGTACTTC,CASSESGGAEYEQYF
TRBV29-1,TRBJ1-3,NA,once,TGCAGCGTTTACGAGGGCCCTGGAAACACCATATATTTT,CSVYEGPGNTIYF
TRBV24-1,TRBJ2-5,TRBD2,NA,TGTGCCACCAGTGACGGACTAGCTCGAGAGACCCAGTACTTC,CATSDGLARETQYF
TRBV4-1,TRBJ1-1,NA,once,TGCGCCAGCAGCCAAGGACCCTCGGGGGGAATGAACACTGAAGCTTTCTTT,CASSQGPSGGMNTEAFF
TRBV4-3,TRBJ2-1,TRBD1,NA,TGCGCCAGCAGCCAGGGACAGGGGCCATACAATGAGCAGTTCTTC,CASSQGQGPYNEQFF
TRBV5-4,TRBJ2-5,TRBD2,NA,TGTGCCAGCAGCTTTGGCGGGAGCCAAGCCACCGAGACCCAGTACTTC,CASSFGGSQATETQYF
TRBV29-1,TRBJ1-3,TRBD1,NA,TGCAGCGCCCTGGGACAGGGAAAATTCTCTGGAAACACCATATATTTT,CSALGQGKFSGNTIYF
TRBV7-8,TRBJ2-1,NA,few,TGTGCCAGCAGCTTAGCGGAAACTAGCATTTCTCGGCAGTTCTTC,CASSLAETSISRQFF
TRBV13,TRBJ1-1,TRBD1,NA,TGTGCCAGCAGCCCGGGACAGTGGAACACTGAAGCTTTCTTT,CASSPGQWNTEAFF
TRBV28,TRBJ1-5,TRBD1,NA,TGTGCCAGCAGTTCCCAGGGGGACCTGTGGGGCAATCAGCCCCAGCATTTT,CASSSQGDLWGNQPQHF
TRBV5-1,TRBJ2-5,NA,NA,TGCGCCAGCAGCTTCTATCAAGAGACCCAGTACTTC,CASSFYQETQYF
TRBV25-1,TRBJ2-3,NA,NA,TGTGCCAGCAGTGATGGGGAGCTTACCACAGATACGCAGTATTTT,CASSDGELTTDTQYF
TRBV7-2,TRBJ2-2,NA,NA,TGTGCCAGCAGCTTAGTTTCGGGGAAAACCGGGGAGCTGTTTTTT,CASSLVSGKTGELFF
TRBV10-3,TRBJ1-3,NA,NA,TGTGCCATCAGTCCTCACCAGGGGTCTGGAAACACCATATATTTT,CAISPHQGSGNTIYF
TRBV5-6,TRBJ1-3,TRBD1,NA,TGTGCCAGCAGCATCCCGGGACAGAGATCTGGAAACACCATATATTTT,CASSIPGQRSGNTIYF
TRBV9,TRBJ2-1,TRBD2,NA,TGTGCCAGCAGCGTAGAGCTAGCGGGAATTCACAATGAGCAGTTCTTC,CASSVELAGIHNEQFF
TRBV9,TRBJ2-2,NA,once,TGTGCCAGCAGCGTAGATCTGGGGCGGGGCACCGGGGAGCTGTTTTTT,CASSVDLGRGTGELFF
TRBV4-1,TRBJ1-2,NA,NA,TGCGCCAGCAGCCCGCCGACAGTAAACTATGGCTACACCTTC,CASSPPTVNYGYTF
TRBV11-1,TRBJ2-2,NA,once,TGTGCCAGCAGCGTTCTGGGGGGGGCGCACGGGGAGCTGTTTTTT,CASSVLGGAHGELFF
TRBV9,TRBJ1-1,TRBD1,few,TGTGCCAGCAGCGCACAGGACAGGGGACCTGAAGCTTTCTTT,CASSAQDRGPEAFF
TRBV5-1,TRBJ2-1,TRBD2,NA,TGCGCCAGCAGCTTGGTGGCTAGCGGGAGGGCCTACAATGAGCAGTTCTTC,CASSLVASGRAYNEQFF